The clone carrying this T cell receptor beta chain showed up many times. What it recognizes is unknown. This specimen belongs to a study of T cells after yellow fever vaccination. TCRdb itself ran the 5' RACE reads through MiXCR, one entry per CDR3 protein. This sample yields over 130,000 distinct CDR3 sequences, of which 7.7% are seen a single time; approximately 0.67% belongs to the top ten. The CDR3 has 14 amino acids. Unmatched junction bases numbered 6, after V lost 6 bases and J lost 4 bases. Whole-study results and caveats: The secondary response was weaker, and its peak arrived faster, on day 5 versus 15.

Sequenced here: CD4+ T cells sorted from PBMCs, sampled 5 days after the yellow fever booster vaccination. The TCR sequence derives from a man aged 30 to 45 who received the YFV17D yellow fever vaccine. V gene TRBV12-3 or TRBV12-4 combines with J gene TRBJ1-3, with 7 positions matching TRBD1. CDR3 protein: CASRATGDGNTIYF. The CDR3 DNA reads as TGTGCCAGCAGAGCTACAGGGGACGGAAACACCATATATTTT.